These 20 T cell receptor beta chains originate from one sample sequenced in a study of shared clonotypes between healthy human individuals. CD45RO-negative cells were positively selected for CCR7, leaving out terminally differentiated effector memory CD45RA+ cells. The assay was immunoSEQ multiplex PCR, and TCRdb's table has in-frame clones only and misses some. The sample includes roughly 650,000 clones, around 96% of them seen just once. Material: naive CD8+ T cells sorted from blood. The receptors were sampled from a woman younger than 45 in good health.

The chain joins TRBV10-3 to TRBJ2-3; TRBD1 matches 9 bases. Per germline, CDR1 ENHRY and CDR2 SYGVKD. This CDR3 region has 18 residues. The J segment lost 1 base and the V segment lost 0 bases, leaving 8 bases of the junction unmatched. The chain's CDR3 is CAISESEGQGSGTDTQYF. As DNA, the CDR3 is TGTGCCATCAGTGAGTCCGAGGGACAGGGTAGTGGCACAGATACGCAGTATTTT.

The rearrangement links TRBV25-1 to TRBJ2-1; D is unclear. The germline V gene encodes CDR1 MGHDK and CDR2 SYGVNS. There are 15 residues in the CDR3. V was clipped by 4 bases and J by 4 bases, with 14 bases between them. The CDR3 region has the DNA TGTGCCAGCAGTGCAGGTCTGCCCGCTTACAATGAGCAGTTCTTC. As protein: CASSAGLPAYNEQFF.

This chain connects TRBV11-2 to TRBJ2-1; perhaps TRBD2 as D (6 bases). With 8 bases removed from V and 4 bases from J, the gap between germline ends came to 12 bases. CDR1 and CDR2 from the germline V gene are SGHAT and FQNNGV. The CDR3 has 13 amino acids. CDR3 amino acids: CASGEAPYNEQFF. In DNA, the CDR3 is TGTGCCAGCGGGGAGGCCCCTTACAATGAGCAGTTCTTC. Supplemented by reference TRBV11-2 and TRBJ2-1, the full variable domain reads EAGVAQSPRYKIIEKRQSVAFWCNPISGHATLYWYQQILGQGPKLLIQFQNNGVVDDSQLPKDRFSAERLKGVDSTLKIQPAKLEDSAVYLCASGEAPYNEQFFGPGTRLTVL.

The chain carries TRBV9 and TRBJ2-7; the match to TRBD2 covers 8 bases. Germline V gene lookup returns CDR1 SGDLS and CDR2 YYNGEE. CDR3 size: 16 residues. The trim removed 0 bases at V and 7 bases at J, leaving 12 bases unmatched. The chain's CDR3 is CASSVGESGGWGEQYF. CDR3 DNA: TGTGCCAGCAGCGTAGGCGAGAGCGGGGGCTGGGGGGAGCAGTACTTC.

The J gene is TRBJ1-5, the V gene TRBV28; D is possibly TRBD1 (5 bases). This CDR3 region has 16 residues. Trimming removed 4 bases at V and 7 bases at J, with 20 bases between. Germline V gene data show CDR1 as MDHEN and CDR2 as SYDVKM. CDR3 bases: TGTGCCAGCAGTTCCTGGGCTGGGGGGAAAGGCCAGCCCCAGCATTTT. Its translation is CASSSWAGGKGQPQHF.

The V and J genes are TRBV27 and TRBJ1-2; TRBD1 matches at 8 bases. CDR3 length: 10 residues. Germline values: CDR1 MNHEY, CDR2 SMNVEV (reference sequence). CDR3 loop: CDGAGGVYTF. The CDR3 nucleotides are TGTGATGGGGCAGGGGGCGTCTACACCTTC.

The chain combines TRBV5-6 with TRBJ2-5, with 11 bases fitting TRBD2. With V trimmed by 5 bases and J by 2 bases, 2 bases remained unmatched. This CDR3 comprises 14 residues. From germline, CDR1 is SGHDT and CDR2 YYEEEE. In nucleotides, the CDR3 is TGTGCCAGCAGAAGACTAGCGGGGCAAGAGACCCAGTACTTC. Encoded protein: CASRRLAGQETQYF.

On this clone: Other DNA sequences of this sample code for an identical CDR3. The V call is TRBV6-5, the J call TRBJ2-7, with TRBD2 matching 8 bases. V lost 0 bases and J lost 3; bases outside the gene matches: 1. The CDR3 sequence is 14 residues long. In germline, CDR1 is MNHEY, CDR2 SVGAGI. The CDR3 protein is CASSYSSGGYEQYF. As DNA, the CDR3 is TGTGCCAGCAGTTACTCGAGCGGGGGCTACGAGCAGTACTTC.

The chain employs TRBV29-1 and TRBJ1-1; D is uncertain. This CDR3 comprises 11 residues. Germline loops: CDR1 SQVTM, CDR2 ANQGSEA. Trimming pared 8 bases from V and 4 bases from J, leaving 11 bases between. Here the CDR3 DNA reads TGCAGCTTAGTGGTAGGCACTGAAGCTTTCTTT. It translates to CSLVVGTEAFF.

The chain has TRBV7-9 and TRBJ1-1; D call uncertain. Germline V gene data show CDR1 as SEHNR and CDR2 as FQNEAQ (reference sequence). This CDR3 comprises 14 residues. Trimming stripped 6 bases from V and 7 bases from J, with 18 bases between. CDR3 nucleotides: TGTGCCAGCAGGGACGGAGGGTTTGCCGATGAAGCTTTCTTT. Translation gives CASRDGGFADEAFF.

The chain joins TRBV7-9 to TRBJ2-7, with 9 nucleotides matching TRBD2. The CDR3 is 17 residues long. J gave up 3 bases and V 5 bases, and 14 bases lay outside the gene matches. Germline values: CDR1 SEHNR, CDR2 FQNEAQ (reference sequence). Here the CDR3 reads CASSPTKGSSGDYEQYF. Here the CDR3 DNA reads TGTGCCAGCAGCCCAACAAAGGGGTCTAGCGGGGACTACGAGCAGTACTTC.

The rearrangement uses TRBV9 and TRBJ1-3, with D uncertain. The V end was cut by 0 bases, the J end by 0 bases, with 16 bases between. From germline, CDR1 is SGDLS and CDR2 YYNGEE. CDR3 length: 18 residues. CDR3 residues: CASSVEQFRPDSGNTIYF. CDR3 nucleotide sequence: TGTGCCAGCAGCGTAGAACAATTCCGCCCAGACTCTGGAAACACCATATATTTT. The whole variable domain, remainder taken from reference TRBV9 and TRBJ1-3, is DSGVTQTPKHLITATGQRVTLRCSPRSGDLSVYWYQQSLDQGLQFLIQYYNGEERAKGNILERFSAQQFPDLHSELNLSSLELGDSALYFCASSVEQFRPDSGNTIYFGEGSWLTVV.

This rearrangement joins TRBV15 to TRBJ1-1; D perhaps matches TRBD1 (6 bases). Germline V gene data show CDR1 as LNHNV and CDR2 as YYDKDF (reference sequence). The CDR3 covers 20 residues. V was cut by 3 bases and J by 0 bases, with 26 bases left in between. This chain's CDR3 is CATSSPRGHQVRPLNTEAFF. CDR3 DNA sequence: TGTGCCACCAGCAGTCCCCGGGGGCACCAAGTACGGCCTCTGAACACTGAAGCTTTCTTT.

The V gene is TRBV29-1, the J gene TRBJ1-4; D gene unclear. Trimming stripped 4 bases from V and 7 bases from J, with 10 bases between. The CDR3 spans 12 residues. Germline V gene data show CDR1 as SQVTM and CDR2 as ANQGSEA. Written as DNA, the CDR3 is TGCAGCGTTGCCCGCGGCACTGAAAAACTGTTTTTT. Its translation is CSVARGTEKLFF.

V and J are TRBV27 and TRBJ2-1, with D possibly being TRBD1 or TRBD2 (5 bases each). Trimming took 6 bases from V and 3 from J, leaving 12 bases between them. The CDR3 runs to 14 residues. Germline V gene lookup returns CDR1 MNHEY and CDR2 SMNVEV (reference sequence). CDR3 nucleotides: TGTGCCAGCAGCCCCGGGACGGACTACAATGAGCAGTTCTTC. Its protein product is CASSPGTDYNEQFF.

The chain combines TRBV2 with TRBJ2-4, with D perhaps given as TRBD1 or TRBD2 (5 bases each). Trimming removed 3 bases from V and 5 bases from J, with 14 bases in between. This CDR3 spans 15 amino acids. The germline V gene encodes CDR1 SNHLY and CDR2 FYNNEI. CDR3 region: CASSEGPRLENIQYF. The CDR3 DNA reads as TGTGCCAGCAGTGAGGGACCCCGGCTTGAAAACATTCAGTACTTC.

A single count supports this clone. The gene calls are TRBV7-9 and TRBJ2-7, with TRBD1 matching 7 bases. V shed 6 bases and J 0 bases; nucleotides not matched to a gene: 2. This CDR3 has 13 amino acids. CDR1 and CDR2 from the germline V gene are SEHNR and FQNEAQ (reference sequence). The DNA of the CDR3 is TGTGCCAGCAGGCCAGGGGGCTCCTACGAGCAGTACTTC. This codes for CASRPGGSYEQYF.

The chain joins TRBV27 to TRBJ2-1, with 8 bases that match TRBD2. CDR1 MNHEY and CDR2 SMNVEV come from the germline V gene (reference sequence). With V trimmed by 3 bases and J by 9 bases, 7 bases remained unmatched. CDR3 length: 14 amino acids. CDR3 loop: CASSLFGGRSEQFF. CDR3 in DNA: TGTGCCAGCAGTTTGTTTGGCGGGAGGTCTGAGCAGTTCTTC.

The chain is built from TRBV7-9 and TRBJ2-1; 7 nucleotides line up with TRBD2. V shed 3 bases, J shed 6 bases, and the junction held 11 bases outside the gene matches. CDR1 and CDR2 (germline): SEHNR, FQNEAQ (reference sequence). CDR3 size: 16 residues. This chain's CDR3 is CASSFYVGGSVNEQFF. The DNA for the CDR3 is TGTGCCAGCAGCTTTTATGTTGGCGGGAGTGTCAATGAGCAGTTCTTC.

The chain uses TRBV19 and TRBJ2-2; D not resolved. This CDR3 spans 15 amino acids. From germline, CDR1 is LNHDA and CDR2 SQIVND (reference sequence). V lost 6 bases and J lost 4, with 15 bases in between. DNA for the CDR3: TGTGCCAGTAGACATCCTTACACCTCCACCGGGGAGCTGTTTTTT. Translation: CASRHPYTSTGELFF. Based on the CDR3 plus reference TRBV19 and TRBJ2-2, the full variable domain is DGGITQSPKYLFRKEGQNVTLSCEQNLNHDAMYWYRQDPGQGLRLIYYSQIVNDFQKGDIAEGYSVSREKKESFPLTVTSAQKNPTAFYLCASRHPYTSTGELFFGEGSRLTVL.